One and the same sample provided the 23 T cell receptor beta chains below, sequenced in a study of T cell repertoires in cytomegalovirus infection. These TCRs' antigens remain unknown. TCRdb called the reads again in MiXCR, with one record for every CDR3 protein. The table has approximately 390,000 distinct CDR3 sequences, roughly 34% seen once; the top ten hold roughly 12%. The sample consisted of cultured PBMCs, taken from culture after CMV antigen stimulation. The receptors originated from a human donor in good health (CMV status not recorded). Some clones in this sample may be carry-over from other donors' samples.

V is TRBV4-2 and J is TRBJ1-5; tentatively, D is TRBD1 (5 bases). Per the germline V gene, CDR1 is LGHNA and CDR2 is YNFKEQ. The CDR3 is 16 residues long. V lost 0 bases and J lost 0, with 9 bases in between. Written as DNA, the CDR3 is TGTGCCAGCAGCCAAGATCCGGGGGATAGCAATCAGCCCCAGCATTTT. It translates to CASSQDPGDSNQPQHF.

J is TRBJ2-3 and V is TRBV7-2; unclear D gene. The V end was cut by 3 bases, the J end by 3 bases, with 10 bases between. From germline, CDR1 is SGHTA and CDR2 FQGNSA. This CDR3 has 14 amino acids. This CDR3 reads CASSFDLVTDTQYF. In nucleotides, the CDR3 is TGTGCCAGCAGCTTTGATCTCGTAACAGATACGCAGTATTTT.

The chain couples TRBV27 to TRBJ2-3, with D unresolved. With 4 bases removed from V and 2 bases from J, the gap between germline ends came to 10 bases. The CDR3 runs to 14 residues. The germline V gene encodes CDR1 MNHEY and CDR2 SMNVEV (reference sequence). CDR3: CASSSLQHTDTQYF. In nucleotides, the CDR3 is TGTGCCAGCAGTTCTCTCCAGCACACAGATACGCAGTATTTT.

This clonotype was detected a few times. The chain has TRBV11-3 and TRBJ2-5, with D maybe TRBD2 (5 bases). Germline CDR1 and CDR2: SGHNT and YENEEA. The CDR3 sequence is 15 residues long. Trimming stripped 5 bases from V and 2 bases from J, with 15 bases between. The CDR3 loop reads CASSKSWRSQETQYF. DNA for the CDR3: TGTGCCAGCAGCAAGAGTTGGAGGTCACAAGAGACCCAGTACTTC.

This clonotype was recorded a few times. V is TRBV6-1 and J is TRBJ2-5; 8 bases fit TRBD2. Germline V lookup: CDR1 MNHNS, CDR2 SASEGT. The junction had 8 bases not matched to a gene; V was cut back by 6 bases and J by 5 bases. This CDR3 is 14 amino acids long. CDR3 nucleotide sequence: TGTGCCAGCAGCCACTTGGAGCGGGGGGAGACCCAGTACTTC. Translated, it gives CASSHLERGETQYF.

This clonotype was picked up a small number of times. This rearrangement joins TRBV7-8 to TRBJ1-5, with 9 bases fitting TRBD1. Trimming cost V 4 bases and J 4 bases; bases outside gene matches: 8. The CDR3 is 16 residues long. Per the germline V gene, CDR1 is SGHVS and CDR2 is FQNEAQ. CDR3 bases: TGTGCCAGCAGCTCAACCGGGACAGGGCTTAATCAGCCCCAGCATTTT. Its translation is CASSSTGTGLNQPQHF.

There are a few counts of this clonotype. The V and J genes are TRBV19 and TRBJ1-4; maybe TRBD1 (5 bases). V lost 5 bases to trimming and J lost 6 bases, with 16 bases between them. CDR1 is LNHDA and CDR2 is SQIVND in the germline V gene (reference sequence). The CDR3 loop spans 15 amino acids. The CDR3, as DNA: TGTGCCAGTAGTTACCCCAACGGGGGTGATGAAAAACTGTTTTTT. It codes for CASSYPNGGDEKLFF.

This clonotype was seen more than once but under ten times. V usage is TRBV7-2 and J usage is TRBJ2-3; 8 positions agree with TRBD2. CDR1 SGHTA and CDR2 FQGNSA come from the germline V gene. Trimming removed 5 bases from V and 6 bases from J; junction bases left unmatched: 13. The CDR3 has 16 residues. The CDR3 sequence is CASSAPLAGVADTQYF. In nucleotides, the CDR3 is TGTGCCAGCAGCGCCCCGCTAGCGGGTGTAGCTGATACGCAGTATTTT.

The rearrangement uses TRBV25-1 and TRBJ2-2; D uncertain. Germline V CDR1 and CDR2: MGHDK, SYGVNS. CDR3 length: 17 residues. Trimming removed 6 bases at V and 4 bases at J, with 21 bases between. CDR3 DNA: TGTGCCAGCAGCCCCAAAGGGTGGGCCTGGATCACCGGGGAGCTGTTTTTT. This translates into CASSPKGWAWITGELFF.

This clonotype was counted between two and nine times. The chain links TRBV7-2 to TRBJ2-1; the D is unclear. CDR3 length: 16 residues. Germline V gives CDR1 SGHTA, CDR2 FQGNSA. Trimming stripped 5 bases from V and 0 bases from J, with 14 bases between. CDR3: CASSPGPTYSYNEQFF. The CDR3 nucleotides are TGTGCCAGCAGCCCAGGACCAACCTACTCCTACAATGAGCAGTTCTTC. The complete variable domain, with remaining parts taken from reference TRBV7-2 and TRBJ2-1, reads GAGVSQSPSNKVTEKGKDVELRCDPISGHTALYWYRQSLGQGLEFLIYFQGNSAPDKSGLPSDRFSAERTGGSVSTLTIQRTQQEDSAVYLCASSPGPTYSYNEQFFGPGTRLTVL.

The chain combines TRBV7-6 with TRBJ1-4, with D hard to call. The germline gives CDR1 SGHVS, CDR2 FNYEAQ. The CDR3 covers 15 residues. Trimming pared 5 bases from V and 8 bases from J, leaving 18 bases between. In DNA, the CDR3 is TGTGCCAGCAGCCCACTGGGCCAACGGCGGGAAAAACTGTTTTTT. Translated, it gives CASSPLGQRREKLFF.

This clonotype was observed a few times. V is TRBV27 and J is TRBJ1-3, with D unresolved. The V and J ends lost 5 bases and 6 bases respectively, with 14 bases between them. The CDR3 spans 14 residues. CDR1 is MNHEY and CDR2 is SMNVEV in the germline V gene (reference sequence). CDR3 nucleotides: TGTGCCAGCAGTCCCTCATTGCCCCTAAACACCATATATTTT. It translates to CASSPSLPLNTIYF.

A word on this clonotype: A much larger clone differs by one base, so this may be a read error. The CDR3 nucleotides read TGTGCCAGCAGCTTGACTAGGCCTTCCTACAATGTGCAGTTCTTC. As protein: CASSLTRPSYNVQFF. V gene TRBV7-2 combines with J gene TRBJ2-1, with D perhaps matching TRBD2 (6 bases). Germline loops: CDR1 SGHTA, CDR2 FQGNSA. This CDR3 is 15 amino acids long.

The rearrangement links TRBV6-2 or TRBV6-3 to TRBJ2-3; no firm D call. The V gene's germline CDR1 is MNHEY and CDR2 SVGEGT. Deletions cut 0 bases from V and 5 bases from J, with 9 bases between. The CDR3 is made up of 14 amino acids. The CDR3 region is CASSYSTSLDTQYF. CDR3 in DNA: TGTGCCAGCAGTTACTCGACCAGCCTAGATACGCAGTATTTT.

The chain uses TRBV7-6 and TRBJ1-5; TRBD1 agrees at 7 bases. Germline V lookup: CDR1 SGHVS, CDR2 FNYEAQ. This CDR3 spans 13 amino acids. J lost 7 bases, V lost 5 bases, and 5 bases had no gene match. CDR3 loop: CASSPTGRQPQHF. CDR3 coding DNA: TGTGCCAGCAGCCCGACAGGGAGGCAGCCCCAGCATTTT.

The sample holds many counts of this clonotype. The DNA of the CDR3 is TGTGCCAGCAGCCCGCGTCCGGGACTAGCGGGAGAGGGTGAGCAGTTCTTC. Encoded protein: CASSPRPGLAGEGEQFF. The chain couples TRBV7-2 to TRBJ2-1; 14 bases align to TRBD2. Unmatched junction bases numbered 12, after V lost 5 bases and J lost 9 bases. CDR1 and CDR2 (germline): SGHTA, FQGNSA. The CDR3 is 17 residues long.

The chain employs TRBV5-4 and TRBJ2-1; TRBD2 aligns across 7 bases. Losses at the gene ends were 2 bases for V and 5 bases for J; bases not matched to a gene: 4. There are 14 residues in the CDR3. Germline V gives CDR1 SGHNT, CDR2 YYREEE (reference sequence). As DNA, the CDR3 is TGTGCCAGCAGCTTAAGACTAGCCCACAATGAGCAGTTCTTC. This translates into CASSLRLAHNEQFF.

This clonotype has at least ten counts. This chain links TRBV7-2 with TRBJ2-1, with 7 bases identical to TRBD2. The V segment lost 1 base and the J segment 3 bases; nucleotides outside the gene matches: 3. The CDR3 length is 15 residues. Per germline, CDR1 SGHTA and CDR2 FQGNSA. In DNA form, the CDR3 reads TGTGCCAGCAGCTTAGGTGGACTAGACTACAATGAGCAGTTCTTC. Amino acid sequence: CASSLGGLDYNEQFF.

The CDR3 loop reads CASSSRTPINEQFF. The CDR3 bases are TGTGCCAGCAGTTCAAGGACCCCCATTAATGAGCAGTTCTTC. The chain links TRBV27 to TRBJ2-1; D call uncertain. CDR3 length: 14 amino acids. CDR1 is MNHEY, CDR2 SMNVEV, per germline (reference sequence). The V end lost 4 bases, the J end lost 7 bases, and 14 bases lay between the germline ends.

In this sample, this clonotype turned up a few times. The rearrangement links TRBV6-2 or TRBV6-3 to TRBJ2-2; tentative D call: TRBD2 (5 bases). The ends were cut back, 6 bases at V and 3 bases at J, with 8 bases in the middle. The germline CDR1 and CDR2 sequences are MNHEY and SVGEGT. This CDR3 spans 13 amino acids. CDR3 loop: CASSPGYTGELFF. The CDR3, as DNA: TGTGCCAGCAGCCCGGGGTACACCGGGGAGCTGTTTTTT.

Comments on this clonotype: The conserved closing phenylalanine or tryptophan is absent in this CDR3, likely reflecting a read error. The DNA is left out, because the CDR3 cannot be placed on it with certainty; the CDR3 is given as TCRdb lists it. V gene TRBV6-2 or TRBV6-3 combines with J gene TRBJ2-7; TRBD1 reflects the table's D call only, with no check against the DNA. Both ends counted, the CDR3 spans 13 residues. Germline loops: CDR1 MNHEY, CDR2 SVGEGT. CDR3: CASSRVTGTGLSL.

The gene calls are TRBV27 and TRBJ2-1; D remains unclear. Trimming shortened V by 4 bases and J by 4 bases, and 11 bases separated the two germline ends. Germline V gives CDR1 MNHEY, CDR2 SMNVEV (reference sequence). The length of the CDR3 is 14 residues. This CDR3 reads CASSWAGGYNEQFF. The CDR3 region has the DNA TGTGCCAGCAGTTGGGCCGGTGGGTACAATGAGCAGTTCTTC.

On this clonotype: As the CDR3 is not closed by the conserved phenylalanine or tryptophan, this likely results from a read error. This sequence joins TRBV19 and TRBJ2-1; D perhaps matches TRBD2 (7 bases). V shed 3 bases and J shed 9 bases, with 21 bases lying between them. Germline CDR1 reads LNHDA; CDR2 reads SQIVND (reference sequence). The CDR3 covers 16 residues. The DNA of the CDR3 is TGTGCCAGTAGTATGGGGGTGGCGGGGGCCTACGTTGAGCAGTTCTTA. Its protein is CASSMGVAGAYVEQFL.